Sequencing of this T cell receptor (beta chain) was carried out in a study of blood T cell repertoires in COVID-19. On the study more broadly: Sites in the United States, Italy and Spain provided acute and convalescent COVID-19 samples. Sources were T cells, B-cell-depleted T cells, or PBMCs; the material itself was cDNA or gDNA.

In the original processing: Nucleated cell counts were estimated from reference gene primer amplification. Measured with immunoSEQ multiplex PCR; TCRdb has only the in-frame clones, and not every one. The D gene and trimming were derived from the DNA, and the V and J assignments and clone size from that table. The table lists 100,000 to 150,000 clones, approximately 90% of them singletons. This clone was observed a single time. The trim removed 5 bases at V and 10 bases at J, leaving 11 bases unmatched. From germline, CDR1 is SGHTA and CDR2 FQGNSA. CDR3 length: 15 residues. The chain carries TRBV7-2 and TRBJ1-6; 7 bases line up with TRBD1. Sequenced material: peripheral blood. The source is a man in his fifties or sixties with COVID-19, enrolled during active disease. CDR3 in DNA: TGTGCCAGCAGCAGCCGACAGGGACCGGACTCACCCCTCCACTTT. This codes for CASSSRQGPDSPLHF.